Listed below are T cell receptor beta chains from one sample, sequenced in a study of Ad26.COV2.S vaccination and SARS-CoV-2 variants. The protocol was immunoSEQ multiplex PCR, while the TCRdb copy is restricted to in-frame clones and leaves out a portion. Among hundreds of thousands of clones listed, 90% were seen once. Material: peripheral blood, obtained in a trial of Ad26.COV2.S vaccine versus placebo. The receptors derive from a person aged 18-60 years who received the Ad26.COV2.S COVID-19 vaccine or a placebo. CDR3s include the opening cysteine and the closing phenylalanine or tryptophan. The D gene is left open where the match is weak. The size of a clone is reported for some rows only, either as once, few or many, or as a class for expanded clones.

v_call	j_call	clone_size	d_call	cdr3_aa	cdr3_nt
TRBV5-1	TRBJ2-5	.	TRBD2	CASSSLAGKETQYF	TGCGCCAGCAGCTCACTAGCGGGAAAAGAGACCCAGTACTTC
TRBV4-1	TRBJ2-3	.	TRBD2	CASSHPTRTSGPRDTQYF	TGCGCCAGCAGCCATCCCACACGGACTAGCGGGCCTCGAGATACGCAGTATTTT
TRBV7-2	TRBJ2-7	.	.	CASSLDGEQYF	TGTGCCAGCAGCTTAGACGGGGAGCAGTACTTC
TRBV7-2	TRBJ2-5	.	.	CASSHRPPQPKTQYF	TGTGCCAGCAGCCACCGGCCTCCCCAGCCGAAGACCCAGTACTTC
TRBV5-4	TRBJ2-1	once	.	CASSLNSAPYEQFF	TGTGCCAGCAGCTTGAATTCAGCTCCCTATGAGCAGTTCTTC
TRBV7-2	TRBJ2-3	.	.	CASSPLLGAAAGDTQYF	TGTGCCAGCAGCCCCCTCTTGGGGGCGGCGGCCGGGGATACGCAGTATTTT
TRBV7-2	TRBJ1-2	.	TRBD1	CASSLRGQGAQNYGYTF	TGTGCCAGCAGCCTGAGAGGACAGGGGGCCCAGAACTATGGCTACACCTTC
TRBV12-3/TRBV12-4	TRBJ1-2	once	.	CASSARVDYGYTF	TGTGCCAGCAGTGCCCGTGTTGACTATGGCTACACCTTC
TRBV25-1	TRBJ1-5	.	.	CASSPPGGNSQPQHF	TGTGCCAGCAGCCCCCCGGGGGGGAATAGTCAGCCCCAGCATTTT
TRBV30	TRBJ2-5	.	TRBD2	CAWSTSSGSQETQYF	TGTGCCTGGAGCACGTCTAGCGGGTCCCAAGAGACCCAGTACTTC
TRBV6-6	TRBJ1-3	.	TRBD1	CASRPQDRGLGNTIYF	TGTGCCAGCAGACCCCAGGACAGGGGGCTAGGAAACACCATATATTTT
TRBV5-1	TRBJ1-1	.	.	CASSWAGTEAFF	TGCGCCAGCAGCTGGGCGGGCACTGAAGCTTTCTTT
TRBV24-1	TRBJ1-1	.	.	CATSDGGNTEAFF	TGTGCCACCAGTGATGGGGGGAACACTGAAGCTTTCTTT
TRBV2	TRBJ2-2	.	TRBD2	CASSEAPTSGRRTGELFF	TGTGCCAGCAGTGAGGCCCCTACTAGCGGGAGGAGGACCGGGGAGCTGTTTTTT
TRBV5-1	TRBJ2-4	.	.	CASSSTLQTIILQYF	TGCGCCAGCAGTTCGACTCTCCAAACGATTATCCTTCAGTACTTC
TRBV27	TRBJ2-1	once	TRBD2	CASSPGTSGAYNEQFF	TGTGCCAGCAGTCCCGGGACTAGCGGGGCCTACAATGAGCAGTTCTTC
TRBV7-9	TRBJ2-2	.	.	CASSFGQRLVPGELFF	TGTGCCAGCAGCTTTGGTCAGAGACTAGTGCCCGGGGAGCTGTTTTTT
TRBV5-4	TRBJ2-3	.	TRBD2	CASSLDSGTDTQYF	TGTGCCAGCAGCTTGGATAGCGGGACAGATACGCAGTATTTT
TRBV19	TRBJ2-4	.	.	CASSIWVGKNIQYF	TGTGCCAGTAGTATTTGGGTTGGCAAAAACATTCAGTACTTC
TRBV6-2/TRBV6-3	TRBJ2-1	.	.	CASSPGPGEIHEQFF	TGTGCCAGCAGTCCCGGGCCTGGAGAGATCCATGAGCAGTTCTTC
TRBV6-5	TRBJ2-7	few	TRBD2	CASKAGPTYEQYF	TGTGCCAGCAAAGCGGGACCGACCTACGAGCAGTACTTC
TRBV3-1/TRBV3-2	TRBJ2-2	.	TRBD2	CASSHAGLAGVTGELFF	TGTGCCAGCAGCCACGCGGGACTAGCGGGAGTCACCGGGGAGCTGTTTTTT
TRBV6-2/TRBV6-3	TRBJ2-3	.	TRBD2	CASSYLVTTSGDTDTQYF	TGTGCCAGCAGTTACCTTGTAACGACTAGCGGGGACACAGATACGCAGTATTTT
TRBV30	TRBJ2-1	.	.	CAWNLGSWYNEQFF	TGTGCCTGGAACCTCGGGAGTTGGTACAATGAGCAGTTCTTC
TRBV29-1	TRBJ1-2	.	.	CSVEDTANYGYTF	TGCAGCGTAGAGGACACCGCGAACTATGGCTACACCTTC
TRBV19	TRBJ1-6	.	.	CASSTLRQAYNSPLHF	TGTGCCAGTAGTACCCTTCGACAGGCCTATAATTCACCCCTCCACTTT
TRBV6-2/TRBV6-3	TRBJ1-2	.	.	CASSRQEFNYGYTF	TGTGCCAGCAGCAGACAGGAGTTTAACTATGGCTACACCTTC
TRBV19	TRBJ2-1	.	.	CASRERLRSSYNEQFF	TGTGCCAGTAGGGAGCGGCTACGGAGCTCCTACAATGAGCAGTTCTTC
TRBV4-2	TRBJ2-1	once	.	CASSDVRGSYNEQFF	TGTGCCAGCAGCGACGTCCGGGGCTCCTACAATGAGCAGTTCTTC
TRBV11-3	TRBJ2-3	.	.	CASSLDRADTQYF	TGTGCCAGCAGCTTAGATCGGGCAGATACGCAGTATTTT
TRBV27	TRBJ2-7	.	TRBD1	CASRPQGAAYEQYF	TGTGCCAGCAGACCACAGGGGGCGGCCTACGAGCAGTACTTC
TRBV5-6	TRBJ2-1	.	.	CASSTPGLGDLNEQFF	TGTGCCAGCAGCACTCCGGGACTCGGGGACCTTAATGAGCAGTTCTTC
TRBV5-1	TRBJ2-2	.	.	CASSLAATRGAGELFF	TGCGCCAGCAGCTTGGCCGCGACTAGGGGGGCCGGGGAGCTGTTTTTT
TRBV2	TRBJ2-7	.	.	CASSEATGRYEQYF	TGTGCCAGCAGTGAAGCGACAGGCCGCTACGAGCAGTACTTC
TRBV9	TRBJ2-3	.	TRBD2	CASSLRTSRQPDTQYF	TGTGCCAGCAGCCTTCGGACTAGCAGGCAGCCAGATACGCAGTATTTT
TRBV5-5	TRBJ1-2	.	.	CASSLVPRGNYGYTF	TGTGCCAGCAGCTTGGTCCCCAGGGGAAACTATGGCTACACCTTC
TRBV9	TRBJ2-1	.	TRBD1	CASSLGTGSSYNEQFF	TGTGCCAGCAGTTTGGGGACAGGGAGCTCCTACAATGAGCAGTTCTTC
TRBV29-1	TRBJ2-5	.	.	CSVGETQYF	TGCAGCGTGGGGGAGACCCAGTACTTC
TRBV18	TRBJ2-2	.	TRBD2	CASSPTSGDTGELFF	TGTGCCAGCTCACCAACTAGCGGGGACACCGGGGAGCTGTTTTTT
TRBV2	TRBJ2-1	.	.	CASSERRNEQFF	TGTGCCAGCAGTGAAAGGCGGAATGAGCAGTTCTTC
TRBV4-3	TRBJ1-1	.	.	CASSQVHPNTEAFF	TGCGCCAGCAGCCAAGTACACCCGAACACTGAAGCTTTCTTT
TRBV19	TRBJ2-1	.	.	CASTPAGPYNEQFF	TGTGCCAGTACCCCAGCGGGTCCCTACAATGAGCAGTTCTTC
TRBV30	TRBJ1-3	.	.	CAWEDGFSGNTIYF	TGTGCCTGGGAGGACGGCTTCTCTGGAAACACCATATATTTT
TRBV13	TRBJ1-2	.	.	CASSLNSGGTNGYTF	TGTGCCAGCAGCTTAAACTCCGGAGGGACGAATGGCTACACCTTC
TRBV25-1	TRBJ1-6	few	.	CASSEFGTNNALLHF	TGTGCCAGCAGTGAATTCGGGACAAACAATGCGCTACTCCACTTT
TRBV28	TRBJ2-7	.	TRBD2	CASVWEGSYEQYF	TGTGCCAGCGTTTGGGAGGGCTCCTACGAGCAGTACTTC
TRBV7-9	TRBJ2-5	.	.	CASSFIGLNGKTQYF	TGTGCCAGCAGCTTCATAGGGCTGAACGGCAAGACCCAGTACTTC
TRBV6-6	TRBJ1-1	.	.	CASSPGTSNTEAFF	TGTGCCAGCAGCCCCGGGACCTCGAACACTGAAGCTTTCTTT
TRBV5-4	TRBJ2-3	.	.	CASSLYQGRADTQYF	TGTGCCAGCAGCTTGTACCAGGGTCGGGCAGATACGCAGTATTTT
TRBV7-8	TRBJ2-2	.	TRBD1	CASSLRTGGTAGELFF	TGTGCCAGCAGCCTACGGACAGGGGGGACTGCCGGGGAGCTGTTTTTT
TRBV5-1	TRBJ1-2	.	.	CASSLNAANYGYTF	TGCGCCAGCAGCTTGAATGCAGCTAACTATGGCTACACCTTC
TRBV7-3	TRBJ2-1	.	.	CASSLTWAGSSYNEQFF	TGTGCCAGCAGCTTAACGTGGGCGGGAAGCTCCTACAATGAGCAGTTCTTC
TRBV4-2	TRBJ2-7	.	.	CASSQGGLESSYEQYF	TGTGCCAGCAGCCAGGGGGGCCTAGAAAGCTCCTACGAGCAGTACTTC
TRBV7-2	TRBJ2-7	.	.	CASSYRVWDEQYF	TGTGCCAGCAGCTACAGGGTCTGGGACGAGCAGTACTTC
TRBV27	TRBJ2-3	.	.	CASSSGSVGADTQYF	TGTGCCAGCAGTTCGGGATCGGTTGGGGCAGATACGCAGTATTTT
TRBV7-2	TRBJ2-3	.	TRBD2	CASSLWGASGSSDTQYF	TGTGCCAGCAGCTTGTGGGGGGCTAGCGGGAGCTCAGATACGCAGTATTTT
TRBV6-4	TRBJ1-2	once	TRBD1	CASSPGGVYGYTF	TGTGCCAGCAGTCCAGGGGGCGTCTATGGCTACACCTTC